This T cell receptor beta chain was documented in a study of cytomegalovirus exposure and HLA in healthy donors. Overall study: Within an early data release were tens of millions of unique TCRs drawn from HLA-typed donors. Study findings and constraints: As confirmed in vitro, a few CMV-associated chains were specific for CMV antigens. Follow-up analysis found HLA locus-dependent TCR association rates, highest for DRB1 and lowest for HLA-C.

As for this clone: What it binds is not known.

Trimming took 0 bases from V and 0 from J, leaving 10 bases between them. The germline V gene encodes CDR1 SGDLS and CDR2 YYNGEE. CDR3 length equals 16 residues. PCR amplification relied on 60 Vbeta primers (plus 13 Jbeta primers). Method: immunoSEQ multiplex PCR; TCRdb's copy keeps in-frame clones and lacks some. The data show fewer than 200,000 clones, 82% seen once. The clonotype comes from a girl aged 10 to 17 in good health and CMV-seropositive. Specimen: PBMCs. J is TRBJ2-1 and V is TRBV9, with a tentative D call TRBD2 (6 bases). Written as DNA, the CDR3 is TGTGCCAGCAGCGTAGAGGCGGGGAGCTCCTACAATGAGCAGTTCTTC. Translated, it gives CASSVEAGSSYNEQFF.